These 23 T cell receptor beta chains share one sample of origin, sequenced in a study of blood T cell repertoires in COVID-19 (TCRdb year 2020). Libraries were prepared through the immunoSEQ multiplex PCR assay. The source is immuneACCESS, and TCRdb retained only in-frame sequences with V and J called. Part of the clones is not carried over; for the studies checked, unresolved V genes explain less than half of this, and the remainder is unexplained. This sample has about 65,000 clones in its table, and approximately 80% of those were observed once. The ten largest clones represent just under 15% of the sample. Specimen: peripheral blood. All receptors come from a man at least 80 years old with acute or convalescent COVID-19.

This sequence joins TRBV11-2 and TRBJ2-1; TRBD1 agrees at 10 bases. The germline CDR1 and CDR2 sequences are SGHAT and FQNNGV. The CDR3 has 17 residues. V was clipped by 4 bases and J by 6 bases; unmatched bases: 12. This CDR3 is CASSSQLRDRGGNEQFF. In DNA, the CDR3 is TGTGCCAGCAGCTCCCAACTCCGGGACAGGGGTGGCAATGAGCAGTTCTTC.

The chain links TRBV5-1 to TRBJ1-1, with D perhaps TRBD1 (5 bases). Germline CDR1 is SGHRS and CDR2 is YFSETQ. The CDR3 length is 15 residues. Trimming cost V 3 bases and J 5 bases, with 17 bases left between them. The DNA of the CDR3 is TGCGCCAGCAGCTCCCGGTGGGACTCTACGACTGAAGCTTTCTTT. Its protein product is CASSSRWDSTTEAFF.

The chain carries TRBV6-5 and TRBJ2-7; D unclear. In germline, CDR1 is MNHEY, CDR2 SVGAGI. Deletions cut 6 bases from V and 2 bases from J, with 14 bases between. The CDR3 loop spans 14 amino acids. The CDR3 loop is CASSQQTLTYEQYF. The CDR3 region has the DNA TGTGCCAGCAGCCAACAGACACTGACCTACGAGCAGTACTTC.

CDR3 coding DNA: TGTGCCAGCAGCAACGGTCAGGGCGCCTCTGGCTACACCTTC. Translated: CASSNGQGASGYTF. The J gene is TRBJ1-2, the V gene TRBV7-6, with D tentatively TRBD1 (5 bases). This CDR3 has 14 residues. Trimming cost V 5 bases and J 7 bases, with 17 bases left between them. The germline gives CDR1 SGHVS, CDR2 FNYEAQ.

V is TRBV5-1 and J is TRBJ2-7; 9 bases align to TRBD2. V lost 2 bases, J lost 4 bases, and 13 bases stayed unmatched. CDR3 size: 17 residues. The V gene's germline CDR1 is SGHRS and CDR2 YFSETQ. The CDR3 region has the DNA TGCGCCAGCAGCTTTATGACTAGCGGAGGAGTTTGGTACGAGCAGTACTTC. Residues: CASSFMTSGGVWYEQYF.

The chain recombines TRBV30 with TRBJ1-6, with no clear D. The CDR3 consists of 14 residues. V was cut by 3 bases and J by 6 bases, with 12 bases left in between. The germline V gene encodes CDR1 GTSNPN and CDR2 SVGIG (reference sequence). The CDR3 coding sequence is TGTGCCTGGAGGTTGGGCCTCACTAATTCACCCCTCCACTTT. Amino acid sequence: CAWRLGLTNSPLHF.

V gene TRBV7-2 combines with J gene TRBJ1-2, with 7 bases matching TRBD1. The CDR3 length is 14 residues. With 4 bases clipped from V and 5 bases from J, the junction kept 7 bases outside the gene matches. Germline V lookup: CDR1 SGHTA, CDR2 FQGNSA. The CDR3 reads CASSSTGVVYGYTF. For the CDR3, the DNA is TGTGCCAGCAGCTCAACAGGGGTGGTTTATGGCTACACCTTC. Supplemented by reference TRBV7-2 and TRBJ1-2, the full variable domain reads GAGVSQSPSNKVTEKGKDVELRCDPISGHTALYWYRQSLGQGLEFLIYFQGNSAPDKSGLPSDRFSAERTGGSVSTLTIQRTQQEDSAVYLCASSSTGVVYGYTFGSGTRLTVV.

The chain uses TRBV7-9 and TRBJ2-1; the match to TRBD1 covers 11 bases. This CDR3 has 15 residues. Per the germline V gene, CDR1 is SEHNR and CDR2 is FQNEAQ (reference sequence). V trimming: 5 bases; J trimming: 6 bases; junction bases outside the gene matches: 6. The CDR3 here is CASSLGQGDTNEQFF. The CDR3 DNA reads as TGTGCCAGCAGCCTGGGACAGGGGGATACCAATGAGCAGTTCTTC.

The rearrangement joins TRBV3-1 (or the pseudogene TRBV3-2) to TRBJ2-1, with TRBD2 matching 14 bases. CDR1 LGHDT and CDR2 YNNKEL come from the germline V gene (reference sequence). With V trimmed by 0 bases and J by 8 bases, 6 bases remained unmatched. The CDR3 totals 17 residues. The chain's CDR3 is CASSQDRGLAGVDEQFF. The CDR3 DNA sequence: TGTGCCAGCAGCCAAGATAGGGGACTAGCGGGGGTGGATGAGCAGTTCTTC.

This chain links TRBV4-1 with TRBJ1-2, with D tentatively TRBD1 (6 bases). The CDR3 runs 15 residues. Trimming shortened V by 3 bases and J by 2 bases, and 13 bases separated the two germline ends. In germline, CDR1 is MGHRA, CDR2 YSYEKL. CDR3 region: CASSHSLDRNYGYTF. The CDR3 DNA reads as TGCGCCAGCAGCCACTCCCTAGACAGGAACTATGGCTACACCTTC.

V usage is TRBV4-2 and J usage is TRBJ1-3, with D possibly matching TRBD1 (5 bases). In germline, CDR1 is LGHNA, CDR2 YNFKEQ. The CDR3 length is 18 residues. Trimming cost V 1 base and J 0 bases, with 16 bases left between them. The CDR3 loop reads CASSQVWGLSLSGNTIYF. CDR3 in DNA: TGTGCCAGCAGCCAAGTGTGGGGCTTGTCCCTCTCTGGAAACACCATATATTTT.

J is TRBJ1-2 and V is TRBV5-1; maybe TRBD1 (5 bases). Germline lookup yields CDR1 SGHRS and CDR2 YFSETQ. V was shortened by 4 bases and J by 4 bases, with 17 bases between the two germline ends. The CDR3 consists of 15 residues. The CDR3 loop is CASSLTLQARYGYTF. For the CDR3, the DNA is TGCGCCAGCAGCCTGACCTTACAGGCCCGCTATGGCTACACCTTC. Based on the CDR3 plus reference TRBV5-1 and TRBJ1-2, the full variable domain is KAGVTQTPRYLIKTRGQQVTLSCSPISGHRSVSWYQQTPGQGLQFLFEYFSETQRNKGNFPGRFSGRQFSNSRSEMNVSTLELGDSALYLCASSLTLQARYGYTFGSGTRLTVV.

CDR3 DNA: TGTGCCAGCAGTCGTGGTGAAGAGTGGCCCCAGCATTTT. It yields the protein CASSRGEEWPQHF. The V call is TRBV2, the J call TRBJ1-5; D not resolved. Trimming stripped 5 bases from V and 9 bases from J, with 14 bases between. Germline CDR1 SNHLY, CDR2 FYNNEI. The CDR3 is made up of 13 amino acids.

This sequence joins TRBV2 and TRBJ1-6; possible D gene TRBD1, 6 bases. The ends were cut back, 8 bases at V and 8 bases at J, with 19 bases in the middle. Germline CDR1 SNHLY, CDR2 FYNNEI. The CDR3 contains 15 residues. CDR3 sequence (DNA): TGTGCCAGCCGGGTTGACAGGCGTGAATATTCACCCCTCCACTTT. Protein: CASRVDRREYSPLHF.

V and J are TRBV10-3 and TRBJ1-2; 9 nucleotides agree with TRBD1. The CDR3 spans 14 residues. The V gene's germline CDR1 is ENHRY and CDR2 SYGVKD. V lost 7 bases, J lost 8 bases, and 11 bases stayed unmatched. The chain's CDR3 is CAITEQGALDGYTF. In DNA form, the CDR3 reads TGTGCCATCACCGAACAGGGGGCGTTGGACGGCTACACCTTC.

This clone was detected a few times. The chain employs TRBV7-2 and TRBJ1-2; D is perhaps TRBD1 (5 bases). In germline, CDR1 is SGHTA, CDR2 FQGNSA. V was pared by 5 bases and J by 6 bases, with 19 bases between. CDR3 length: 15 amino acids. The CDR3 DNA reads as TGTGCCAGCAGCCCCCGCGGGGTTACAGGACATGGCTACACCTTC. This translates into CASSPRGVTGHGYTF.

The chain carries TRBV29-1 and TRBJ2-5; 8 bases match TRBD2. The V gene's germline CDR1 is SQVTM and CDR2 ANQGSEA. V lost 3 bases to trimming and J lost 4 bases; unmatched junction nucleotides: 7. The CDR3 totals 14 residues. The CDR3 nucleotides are TGCAGCGTTGATTCCCGGGGGGGCGGAGAGACCCAGTACTTC. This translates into CSVDSRGGGETQYF.

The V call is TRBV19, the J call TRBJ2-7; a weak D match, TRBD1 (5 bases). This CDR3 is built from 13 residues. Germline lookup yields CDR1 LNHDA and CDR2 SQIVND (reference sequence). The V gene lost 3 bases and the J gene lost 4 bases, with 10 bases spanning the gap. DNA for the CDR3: TGTGCCAGTAGTATCCCAGGGCGGTACGAGCAGTACTTC. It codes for CASSIPGRYEQYF.

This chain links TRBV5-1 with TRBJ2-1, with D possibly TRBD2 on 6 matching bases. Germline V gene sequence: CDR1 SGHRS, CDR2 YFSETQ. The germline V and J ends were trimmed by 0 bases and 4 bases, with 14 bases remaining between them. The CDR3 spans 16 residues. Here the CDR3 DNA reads TGCGCCAGCAGCTTGGCCGCGGGGCGGGTATACAATGAGCAGTTCTTC. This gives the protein CASSLAAGRVYNEQFF. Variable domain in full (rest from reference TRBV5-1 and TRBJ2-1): KAGVTQTPRYLIKTRGQQVTLSCSPISGHRSVSWYQQTPGQGLQFLFEYFSETQRNKGNFPGRFSGRQFSNSRSEMNVSTLELGDSALYLCASSLAAGRVYNEQFFGPGTRLTVL.

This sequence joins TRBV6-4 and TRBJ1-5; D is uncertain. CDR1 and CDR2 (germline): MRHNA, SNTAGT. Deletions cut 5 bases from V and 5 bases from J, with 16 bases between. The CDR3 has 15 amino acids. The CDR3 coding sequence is TGTGCCAGCAGTCGACCCGGGAAGGAGGATCAGCCCCAGCATTTT. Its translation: CASSRPGKEDQPQHF.

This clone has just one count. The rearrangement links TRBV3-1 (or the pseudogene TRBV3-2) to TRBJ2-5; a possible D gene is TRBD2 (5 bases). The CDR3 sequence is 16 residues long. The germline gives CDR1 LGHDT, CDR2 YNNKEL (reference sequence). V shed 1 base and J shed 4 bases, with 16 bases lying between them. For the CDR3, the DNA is TGTGCCAGCAGCCAAGGCGTCGGGGTAGCGAGAGAGACCCAGTACTTC. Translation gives CASSQGVGVARETQYF.

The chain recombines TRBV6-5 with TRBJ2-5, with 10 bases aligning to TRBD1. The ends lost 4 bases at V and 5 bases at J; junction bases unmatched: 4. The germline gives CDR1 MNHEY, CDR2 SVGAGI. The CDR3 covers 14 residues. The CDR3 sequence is CASSSTGGLETQYF. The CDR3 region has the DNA TGTGCCAGCAGTTCGACAGGGGGCTTGGAGACCCAGTACTTC.

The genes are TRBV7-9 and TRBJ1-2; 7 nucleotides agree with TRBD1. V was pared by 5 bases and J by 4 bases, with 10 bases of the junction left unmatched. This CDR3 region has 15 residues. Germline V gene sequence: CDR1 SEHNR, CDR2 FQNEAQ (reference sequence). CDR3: CASSPDGDSFYGYTF. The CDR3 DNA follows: TGTGCCAGCAGCCCAGACGGGGACAGCTTCTATGGCTACACCTTC.